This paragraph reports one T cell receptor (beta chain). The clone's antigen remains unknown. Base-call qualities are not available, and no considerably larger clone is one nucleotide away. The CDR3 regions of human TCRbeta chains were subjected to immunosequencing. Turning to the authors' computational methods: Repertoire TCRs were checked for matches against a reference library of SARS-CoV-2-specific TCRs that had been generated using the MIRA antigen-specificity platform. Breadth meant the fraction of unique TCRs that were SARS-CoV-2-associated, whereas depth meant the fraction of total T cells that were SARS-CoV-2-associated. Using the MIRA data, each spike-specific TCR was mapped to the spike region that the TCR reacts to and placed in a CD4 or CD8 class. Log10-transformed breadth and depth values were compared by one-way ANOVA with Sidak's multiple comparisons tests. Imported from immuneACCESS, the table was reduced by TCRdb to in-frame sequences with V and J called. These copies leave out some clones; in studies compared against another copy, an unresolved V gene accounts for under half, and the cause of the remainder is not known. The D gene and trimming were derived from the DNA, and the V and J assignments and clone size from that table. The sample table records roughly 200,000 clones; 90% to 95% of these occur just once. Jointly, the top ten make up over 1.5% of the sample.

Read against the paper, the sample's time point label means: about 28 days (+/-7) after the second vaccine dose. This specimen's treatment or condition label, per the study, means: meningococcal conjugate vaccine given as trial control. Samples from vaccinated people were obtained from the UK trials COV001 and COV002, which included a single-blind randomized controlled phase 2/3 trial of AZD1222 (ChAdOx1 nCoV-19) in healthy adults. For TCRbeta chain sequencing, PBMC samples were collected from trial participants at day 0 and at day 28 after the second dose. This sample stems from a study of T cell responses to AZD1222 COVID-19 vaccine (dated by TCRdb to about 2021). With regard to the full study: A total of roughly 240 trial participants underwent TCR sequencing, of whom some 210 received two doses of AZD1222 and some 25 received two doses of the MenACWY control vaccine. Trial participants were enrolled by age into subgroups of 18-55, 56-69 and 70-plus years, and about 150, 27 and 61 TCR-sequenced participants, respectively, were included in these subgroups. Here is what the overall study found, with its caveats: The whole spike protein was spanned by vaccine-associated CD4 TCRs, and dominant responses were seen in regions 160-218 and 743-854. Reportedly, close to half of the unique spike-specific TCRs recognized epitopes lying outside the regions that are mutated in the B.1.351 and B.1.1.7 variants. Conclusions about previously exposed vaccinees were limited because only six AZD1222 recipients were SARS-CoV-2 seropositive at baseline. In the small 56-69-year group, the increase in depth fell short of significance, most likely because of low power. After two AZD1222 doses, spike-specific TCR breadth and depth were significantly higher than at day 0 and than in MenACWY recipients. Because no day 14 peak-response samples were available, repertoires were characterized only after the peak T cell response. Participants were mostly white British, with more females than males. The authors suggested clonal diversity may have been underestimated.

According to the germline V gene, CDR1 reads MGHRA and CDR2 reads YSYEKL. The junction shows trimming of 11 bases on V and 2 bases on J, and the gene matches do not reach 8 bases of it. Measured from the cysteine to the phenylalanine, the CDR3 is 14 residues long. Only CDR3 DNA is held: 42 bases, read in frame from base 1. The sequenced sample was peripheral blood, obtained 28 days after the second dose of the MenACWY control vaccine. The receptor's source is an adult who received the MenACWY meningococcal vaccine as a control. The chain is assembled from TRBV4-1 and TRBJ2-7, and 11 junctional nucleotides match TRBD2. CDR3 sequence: CAVPTSGGPYEQYF. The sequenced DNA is TGCGCCGTTCCTACTAGCGGGGGCCCCTACGAGCAGTACTTC.